This is a list of T cell receptor beta chains from one sample in a study of CD8+ T cells in alopecia areata. Method: immunoSEQ multiplex PCR; TCRdb's copy keeps in-frame clones and lacks some. The table lists about 130,000 clones, around 49% of them singletons, with approximately 19% in the top ten. The input for sequencing was CD8+ T cells sorted from blood, taken at week 0. These receptors all come from a human donor with alopecia areata. The CDR3 runs from the conserved cysteine through the conserved F or W.

J gene	V gene	CDR3 protein
TRBJ2-5	TRBV7-9	CASSTPGGETQYF
TRBJ2-7	TRBV30	CAWSITGTSEQYF
TRBJ2-1	TRBV9	CASGWGGAGNEQFF
TRBJ2-1	TRBV19	CASRYRGAYNEQFF
TRBJ2-7	TRBV27	CASSSLDGTYEQYF
TRBJ2-5	TRBV9	CASSVAPGDPQETQYF
TRBJ2-5	TRBV6-5	CASSYSTQETQYF
TRBJ1-5	TRBV19	CASSIDLEEPQHF
TRBJ1-5	TRBV30	CAWSVDGDQPQHF
TRBJ1-5	TRBV5-5	CASSLANGWNQPQHF
TRBJ1-2	TRBV25-1	CASRGEGDGYTF
TRBJ2-1	TRBV5-6	CASSLGSGGNEQFF
TRBJ2-3	TRBV2	CASSSGTDDTDTQYF
TRBJ1-6	TRBV4-3	CASSQTGGPNSPLHF
TRBJ1-2	TRBV25-1	CASSEQGGYGYTF
TRBJ2-7	TRBV6-5	CASSFDRSSGEQYF
TRBJ2-5	TRBV13	CASSLTSQETQYF
TRBJ2-5	TRBV7-9	CASSAGLQSHDF
TRBJ2-1	TRBV9	CASSARDSPINEQFF
TRBJ1-5	TRBV29-1	CSVGQGRQPQHF
TRBJ1-1	TRBV30	CAWSYSSNTEAFF
TRBJ1-2	TRBV7-9	CASTPQEGRNEGYTF
TRBJ2-5	TRBV6-1	CASSGVFGWGETQYF
TRBJ1-4	TRBV4-3	CASSPEGGYGEKLFF
TRBJ2-7	TRBV27	CASSPRDRGHEQYF